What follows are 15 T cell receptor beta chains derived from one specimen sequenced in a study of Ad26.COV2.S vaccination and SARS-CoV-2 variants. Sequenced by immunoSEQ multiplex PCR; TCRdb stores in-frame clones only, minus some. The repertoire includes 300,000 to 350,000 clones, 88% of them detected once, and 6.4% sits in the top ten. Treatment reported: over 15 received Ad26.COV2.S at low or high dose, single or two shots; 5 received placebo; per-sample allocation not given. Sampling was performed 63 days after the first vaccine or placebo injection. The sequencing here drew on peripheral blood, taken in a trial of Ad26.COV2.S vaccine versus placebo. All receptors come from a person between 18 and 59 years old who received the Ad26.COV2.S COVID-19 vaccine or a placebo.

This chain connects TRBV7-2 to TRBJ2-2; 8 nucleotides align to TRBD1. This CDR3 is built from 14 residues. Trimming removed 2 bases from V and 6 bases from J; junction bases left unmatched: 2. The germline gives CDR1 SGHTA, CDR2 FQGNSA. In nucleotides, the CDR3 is TGTGCCAGCAGCTTACAGGGGGCGCCCGGGGAGCTGTTTTTT. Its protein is CASSLQGAPGELFF.

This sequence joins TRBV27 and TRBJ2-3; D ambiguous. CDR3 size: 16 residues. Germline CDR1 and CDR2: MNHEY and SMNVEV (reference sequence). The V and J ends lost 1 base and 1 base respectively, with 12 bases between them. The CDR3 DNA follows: TGTGCCAGCAGTTTATATGGGCGGTCCCGCACAGATACGCAGTATTTT. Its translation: CASSLYGRSRTDTQYF.

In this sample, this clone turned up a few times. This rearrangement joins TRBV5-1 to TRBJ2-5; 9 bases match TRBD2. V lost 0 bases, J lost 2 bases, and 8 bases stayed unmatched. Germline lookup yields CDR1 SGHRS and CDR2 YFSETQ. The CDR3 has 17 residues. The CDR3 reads CASSLGGLAPRQETQYF. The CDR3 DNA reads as TGCGCCAGCAGCTTGGGGGGACTAGCACCTAGACAAGAGACCCAGTACTTC.

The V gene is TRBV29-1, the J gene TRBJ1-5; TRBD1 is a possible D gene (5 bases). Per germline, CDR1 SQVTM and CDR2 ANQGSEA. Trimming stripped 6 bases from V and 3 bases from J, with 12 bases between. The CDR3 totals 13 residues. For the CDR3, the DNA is TGCAGCGTCAGGCAGGGAACCAATCAGCCCCAGCATTTT. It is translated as CSVRQGTNQPQHF. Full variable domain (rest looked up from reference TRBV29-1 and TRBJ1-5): SAVISQKPSRDICQRGTSLTIQCQVDSQVTMMFWYRQQPGQSLTLIATANQGSEATYESGFVIDKFPISRPNLTFSTLTVSNMSPEDSSIYLCSVRQGTNQPQHFGDGTRLSIL.

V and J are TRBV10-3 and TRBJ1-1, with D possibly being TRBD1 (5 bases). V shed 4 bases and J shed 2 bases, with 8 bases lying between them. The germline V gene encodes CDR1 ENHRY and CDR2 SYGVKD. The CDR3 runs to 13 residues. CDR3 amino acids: CAISGQPNTEAFF. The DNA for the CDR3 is TGTGCCATCAGTGGACAGCCAAACACTGAAGCTTTCTTT.

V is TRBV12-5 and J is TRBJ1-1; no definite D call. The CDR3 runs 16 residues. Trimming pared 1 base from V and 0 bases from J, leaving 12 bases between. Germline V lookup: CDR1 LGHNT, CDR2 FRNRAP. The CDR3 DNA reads TGTGCTAGTGGTTTGGGGTCAGCCCACATGAACACTGAAGCTTTCTTT. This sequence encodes CASGLGSAHMNTEAFF. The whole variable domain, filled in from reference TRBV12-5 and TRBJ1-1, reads DARVTQTPRHKVTEMGQEVTMRCQPILGHNTVFWYRQTMMQGLELLAYFRNRAPLDDSGMPKDRFSAEMPDATLATLKIQPSEPRDSAVYFCASGLGSAHMNTEAFFGQGTRLTVV.

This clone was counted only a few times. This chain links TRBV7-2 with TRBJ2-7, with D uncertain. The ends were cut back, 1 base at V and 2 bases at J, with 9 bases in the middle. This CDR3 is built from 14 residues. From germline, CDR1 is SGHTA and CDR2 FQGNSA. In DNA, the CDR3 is TGTGCCAGCAGCTTAGAATATTTGGCCTACGAGCAGTACTTC. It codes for CASSLEYLAYEQYF.

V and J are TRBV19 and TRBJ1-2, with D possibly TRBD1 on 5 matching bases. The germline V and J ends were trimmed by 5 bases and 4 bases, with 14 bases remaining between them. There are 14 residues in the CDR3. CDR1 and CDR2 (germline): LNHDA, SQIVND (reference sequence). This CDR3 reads CASSLRDLLYGYTF. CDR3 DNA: TGTGCCAGTAGTCTCCGGGACCTCCTCTATGGCTACACCTTC.

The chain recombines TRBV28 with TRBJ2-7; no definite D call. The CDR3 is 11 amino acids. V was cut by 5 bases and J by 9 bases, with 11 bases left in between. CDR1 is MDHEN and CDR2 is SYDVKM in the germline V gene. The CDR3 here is CASSSLTGQYF. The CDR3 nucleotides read TGTGCCAGCAGTAGTTTGACCGGGCAGTACTTC.

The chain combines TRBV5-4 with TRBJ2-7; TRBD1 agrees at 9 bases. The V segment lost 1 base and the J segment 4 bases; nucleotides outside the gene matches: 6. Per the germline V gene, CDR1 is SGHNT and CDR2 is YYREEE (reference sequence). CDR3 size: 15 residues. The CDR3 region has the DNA TGTGCCAGCAGCTTGATACAGGGGGCGATTTACGAGCAGTACTTC. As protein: CASSLIQGAIYEQYF.

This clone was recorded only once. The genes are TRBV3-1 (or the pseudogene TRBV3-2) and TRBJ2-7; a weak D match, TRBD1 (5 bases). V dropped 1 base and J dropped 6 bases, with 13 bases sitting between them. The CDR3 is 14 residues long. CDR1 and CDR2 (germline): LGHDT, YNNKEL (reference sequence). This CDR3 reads CASSQARALSEQYF. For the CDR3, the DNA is TGTGCCAGCAGCCAAGCCAGGGCTTTGAGCGAGCAGTACTTC.

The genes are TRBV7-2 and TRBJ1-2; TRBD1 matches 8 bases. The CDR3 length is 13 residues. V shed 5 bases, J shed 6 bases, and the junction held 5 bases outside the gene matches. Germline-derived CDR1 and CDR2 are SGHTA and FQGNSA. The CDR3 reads CASSPRGLDGYTF. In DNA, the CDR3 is TGTGCCAGCAGCCCCAGGGGGCTTGATGGCTACACCTTC.

The CDR3 here is CASNGRRGSSYEQYF. The CDR3 DNA sequence: TGTGCCAGCAACGGACGCAGGGGCAGCTCCTACGAGCAGTACTTC. The rearrangement joins TRBV28 to TRBJ2-7; TRBD1 is a possible D gene (6 bases). V was pared by 7 bases and J by 0 bases, with 16 bases between. Germline values: CDR1 MDHEN, CDR2 SYDVKM. The CDR3 loop spans 15 amino acids.

The CDR3 spells CASSQDTSGRANTGELFF. CDR3 DNA: TGTGCCAGCAGCCAAGATACTAGCGGGAGGGCCAACACCGGGGAGCTGTTTTTT. V gene TRBV4-2 combines with J gene TRBJ2-2, with 13 positions matching TRBD2. Germline V gene sequence: CDR1 LGHNA, CDR2 YNFKEQ. The V gene end was trimmed by 0 bases and the J gene end by 2 bases; junction bases not matched to a gene: 3. This CDR3 spans 18 amino acids.

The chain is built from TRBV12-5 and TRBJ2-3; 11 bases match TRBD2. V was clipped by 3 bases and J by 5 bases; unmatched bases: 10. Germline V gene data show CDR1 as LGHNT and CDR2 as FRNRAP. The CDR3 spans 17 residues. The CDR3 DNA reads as TGTGCTAGTGGTTTCGAAACACTAGCGGGAGTGGGAGATACGCAGTATTTT. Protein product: CASGFETLAGVGDTQYF.